The rows below give T cell receptor beta chains drawn from one sample of a study of T cells in Graves' hyperthyroidism and ophthalmopathy. MiXCR, run by TCRdb on the multiplex PCR reads, gives a single entry per CDR3 protein. The repertoire consists of around 500,000 distinct CDR3 sequences, with around 15% occurring once and the leading ten covering about 14%. Sequenced: blood. Receptors originate from a woman aged 40-49 years with Graves' hyperthyroidism. The CDR3 runs from the conserved cysteine through the conserved F or W. The D gene is left open where the match is weak. Part of the rows lack a size; the others show once, few, many or a class for expanded clones.

J gene,V gene,clone size,D gene,CDR3 DNA,CDR3 protein
TRBJ1-5,TRBV5-5,few,TRBD1,TGTGCCAGCAGCTCCGGGACAGTGGATCAGCCCCAGCATTTT,CASSSGTVDQPQHF
TRBJ2-4,TRBV29-1,few,.,TGCAGCACTCTCGGGGGTCGAGCCAAAAACATTCAGTACTTC,CSTLGGRAKNIQYF
TRBJ2-1,TRBV28,.,.,TGTGCCAGCAGTTTAAACCAGTCTCCTTACAATGAGCAGTTCTTC,CASSLNQSPYNEQFF
TRBJ1-4,TRBV28,few,TRBD1,TGTGCCAGCAGTTTATCTGTGACAGGGGGCGAAAAACTGTTTTTT,CASSLSVTGGEKLFF
TRBJ2-2,TRBV11-1,many,TRBD1,TGTGCCAGCAGCTTAGCTTCATGGGGGACAGTGAACACCGGGGAGCTGTTTTTT,CASSLASWGTVNTGELFF
TRBJ2-1,TRBV3-1,many,TRBD2,TGTGCCAGCACCCTGGGACTAGCGGCTACCAATGAGCAGTTCTTC,CASTLGLAATNEQFF
TRBJ2-7,TRBV20-1,many,.,TGCAGTGCTAGAGAGGGGGGCGGGTCCTACGAGCAGTACTTC,CSAREGGGSYEQYF
TRBJ2-1,TRBV6-1,many,TRBD2,TGTGCCAGCATCAGGCCAGGCGGGGGCTACAATGAGCAGTTCTTC,CASIRPGGGYNEQFF
TRBJ1-2,TRBV2,many,.,TGTGCCAGCATATCCAGCAGCTATGGCTACACCTTC,CASISSSYGYTF
TRBJ2-1,TRBV24-1,few,.,TGTGCCACCAGTGGTATCGGACAGTCCTACAATGAGCAGTTCTTC,CATSGIGQSYNEQFF
TRBJ2-7,TRBV6-6,many,.,TGTGCCAGCAGTTACGGTTTTGGGCAGGGGCGACTCTCCTACGAGCAATACTTC,CASSYGFGQGRLSYEQYF
TRBJ2-7,TRBV5-5,few,TRBD2,TGTGCCAGCACCCCAGAAGGGACTAGCGGGAGGATATACGAGCAGTACTTC,CASTPEGTSGRIYEQYF
TRBJ2-7,TRBV10-3,many,TRBD2,TGTGCCATCAGATGGGACTACTCCTACGAGCAGTACTTC,CAIRWDYSYEQYF
TRBJ2-1,TRBV11-2,many,TRBD1,TGTGCCAGCACCCACTTCACAGGGGGCCGTCGGAATGAGCAGTTCTTC,CASTHFTGGRRNEQFF
TRBJ2-1,TRBV5-1,few,.,TGCGCCAGCAGCTTGAGGTCAGGGAGGTTTTTGAGGACAAACAATGAGCAGTTCTTC,CASSLRSGRFLRTNNEQFF
TRBJ1-5,TRBV19,.,.,TGTGCCAGTAGTACGCTTCAGGGTAAAGCCAATCAGCCCCAGCATTTT,CASSTLQGKANQPQHF
TRBJ2-5,TRBV6-2/TRBV6-3,many,.,TGTGCCAGCAGTTACGCGGCGTACCAAGAGACCCAGTACTTC,CASSYAAYQETQYF
TRBJ1-1,TRBV7-3,few,.,TGTGCCAGCAGCTTAACTCCGACCGTGGGCACTGAAGCTTTCTTT,CASSLTPTVGTEAFF
TRBJ2-7,TRBV4-2,few,TRBD2,TGTGCCAGCAGCCAAGAGGGAGGGGAGCAGTACTTC,CASSQEGGEQYF
TRBJ2-2,TRBV20-1,many,TRBD2,TGCAGTGCTAAGGCGGGAGGGAACACCGGGGAGCTGTTTTTT,CSAKAGGNTGELFF
TRBJ1-1,TRBV18,many,TRBD1,TGTGCCAGCTCAGTACAGGGGGCTGCTGAAGCTTTCTTT,CASSVQGAAEAFF
TRBJ2-2,TRBV2,.,.,TGTGCCAGCAGTGAACGTGGGCGCGGGACCGGGGAGCTGTTTTTT,CASSERGRGTGELFF
TRBJ2-3,TRBV3-1,.,.,TGTGCCAGCAGCCAAGCCGGAGGTGGGACAGATACGCAGTATTTT,CASSQAGGGTDTQYF
TRBJ2-7,TRBV28,many,.,TGTGCCAGCAGTTTATTTGGGCACCCCTCCTACGAGCAGTACTTC,CASSLFGHPSYEQYF
TRBJ1-2,TRBV27,many,TRBD1,TGTGCCAGCAGTCCCCGACAGGGGGCTAACTATGGCTACACCTTC,CASSPRQGANYGYTF
TRBJ1-1,TRBV20-1,many,.,TGCAGTGCTAGAGATCGGGCAGGGAACACTGAAGCTTTCTTT,CSARDRAGNTEAFF
TRBJ2-7,TRBV11-3,few,TRBD2,TGTGCCAGCAGCCCACGACTAGCGGGACTCTACGAGCAGTACTTC,CASSPRLAGLYEQYF
TRBJ1-2,TRBV12-3/TRBV12-4,many,TRBD1,TGTGCCAGCAGTTGGACAGGGAAGGAGAGTGGCTACACCTTC,CASSWTGKESGYTF
TRBJ2-2,TRBV20-1,.,.,TGCAGTGCTAACCCCTGGTTGGGGGCCGGGGAGCTGTTTTTT,CSANPWLGAGELFF
TRBJ1-1,TRBV18,many,TRBD1,TGTGCCAGCTCACCCGGGACAGGGTCCATGAACACTGAAGCTTTCTTT,CASSPGTGSMNTEAFF
TRBJ2-1,TRBV2,many,.,TGTGCCAGCAGTGAAGCTGGAGGGATGGGACGACTCTACAATGAGCAGTTCTTC,CASSEAGGMGRLYNEQFF
TRBJ2-1,TRBV6-1,many,TRBD2,TGTGCCAGCAGTGAAGGATGGGGAGCGGGAGGGCTCATCATTACTTCCTACAATGAGCAGTTCTTC,CASSEGWGAGGLIITSYNEQFF
TRBJ2-6,TRBV6-1,many,.,TGTGCCAGCAGACCAACCGCCTCTGGGGCCAACGTCCTGACTTTC,CASRPTASGANVLTF
TRBJ2-1,TRBV7-2,many,.,TGTGCCAGCAGCTCACGCCGGGGCAGAGCCTACAATGAGCAGTTCTTC,CASSSRRGRAYNEQFF
TRBJ1-1,TRBV5-1,.,TRBD1,TGCGCCAGCAGCCTTTCCAGGGGGCAGGACACTGAAGCTTTCTTT,CASSLSRGQDTEAFF
TRBJ2-7,TRBV6-1,few,TRBD2,TGTGCCAGCAGTTTAGCGGGAGGCCCGAACTACGAGCAGTACTTC,CASSLAGGPNYEQYF
TRBJ2-1,TRBV28,many,TRBD2,TGTGCCAGTAGACTAGCGGGAGCCACTGACAATGAGCAGTTCTTC,CASRLAGATDNEQFF
TRBJ2-7,TRBV3-1,many,TRBD1,TGTGCCAGCAGCCTGGATCCGGGACAGGCCTACGAGCAGTACTTC,CASSLDPGQAYEQYF
TRBJ2-2,TRBV18,many,.,TGTGCCAGCTCACCACCAAAGGGGAAGGACACCGGGGAGCTGTTTTTT,CASSPPKGKDTGELFF
TRBJ2-7,TRBV20-1,many,TRBD2,TGCAGTGCTAGCGGGAGGACGTACGAGCAGTACTTC,CSASGRTYEQYF
TRBJ2-1,TRBV7-3,many,TRBD2,TGTGCCAGCAGCCCCATCACTTTAACTACTAGCGGGAGGGGATCCTACAATGAGCAGTTCTTC,CASSPITLTTSGRGSYNEQFF
TRBJ2-3,TRBV5-1,many,.,TGCGCCAGCAGCTTGACTGCGGGCCCCACAGATACGCAGTATTTT,CASSLTAGPTDTQYF
TRBJ2-3,TRBV7-9,many,.,TGTGCCAGCAGTCTCGCAGGGGGCACAGATACGCAGTATTTT,CASSLAGGTDTQYF
TRBJ1-6,TRBV2,few,.,TGTGCCAGCAAAAAACTCGACGGGTCTAATTCACCCCTCCACTTT,CASKKLDGSNSPLHF
TRBJ2-1,TRBV5-1,many,.,TGCGCCAGCAGCTCCCTAAGGCACCGCGAAAATGAGCAGTTCTTC,CASSSLRHRENEQFF